These 27 T cell receptor beta chains share one sample of origin, sequenced in a study of control samples from healthy donors and cancer patients. Profiled with immunoSEQ multiplex PCR; TCRdb holds only in-frame clones, not every one. The sample table includes approximately 190,000 clones. The sequenced material came from blood. The receptor source for this set is a woman aged 30 to 39 in good health.

The rearrangement links TRBV5-6 to TRBJ2-1; D is unclear. This CDR3 has 15 amino acids. The V end was cut by 2 bases, the J end by 6 bases, with 15 bases between. Per the germline V gene, CDR1 is SGHDT and CDR2 is YYEEEE. The CDR3 region has the DNA TGTGCCAGCAGCTTATTGACTCGAGAAGGCAATGAGCAGTTCTTC. Its protein product is CASSLLTREGNEQFF.

The chain couples TRBV20-1 to TRBJ1-4; unclear D gene. V was shortened by 3 bases and J by 2 bases, with 13 bases between the two germline ends. Germline CDR1 DFQATT, CDR2 SNEGSKA (reference sequence). The CDR3 is made up of 15 amino acids. CDR3 in DNA: TGCAGTGCTAGTGCTATGGGGTGGACTAATGAAAAACTGTTTTTT. Its translation is CSASAMGWTNEKLFF.

J is TRBJ2-5 and V is TRBV6-4; no reliable D call. The CDR3 runs 14 residues. Deletions cut 6 bases from V and 0 bases from J, with 11 bases between. Per the germline V gene, CDR1 is MRHNA and CDR2 is SNTAGT. Here the CDR3 DNA reads TGTGCCAGCAGCCGACTCTCGTACCAAGAGACCCAGTACTTC. Protein: CASSRLSYQETQYF.

This chain uses TRBV5-1 with TRBJ1-1; tentatively, D is TRBD1 (5 bases). Trimming took 4 bases from V and 1 from J, leaving 11 bases between them. Germline assignment: CDR1 SGHRS and CDR2 YFSETQ. The CDR3 has 14 residues. The CDR3 region is CASSRTPPNTEAFF. CDR3 coding DNA: TGCGCCAGCAGCCGGACACCCCCGAACACTGAAGCTTTCTTT.

CDR3: CSVEEPSVYEQYF. CDR3 in DNA: TGCAGCGTTGAAGAGCCCAGCGTCTACGAGCAGTACTTC. The chain carries TRBV29-1 and TRBJ2-7; D gene uncertain. Trimming stripped 0 bases from V and 3 bases from J, with 9 bases between. The germline gives CDR1 SQVTM, CDR2 ANQGSEA. This CDR3 has 13 amino acids.

The rearrangement uses TRBV12-2 and TRBJ2-7; TRBD2 is taken as the D call from the table, unchecked against the DNA. TRBV12-2 has pseudogene status. The CDR3 extends over 14 amino acids. As DNA, the CDR3 is TGTGCAAGTCGCTTAGTTGGGAGCTCCTACGAGCAGTACTTC. Amino acid sequence: CASRLVGSSYEQYF.

The gene calls are TRBV6-6 and TRBJ2-7; possibly TRBD1 for D (5 bases). This CDR3 contains 13 residues. V shed 5 bases and J shed 3 bases, with 11 bases lying between them. The germline CDR1 and CDR2 sequences are MNHNY and SVGAGI (reference sequence). The CDR3 protein is CASSKQAFYEQYF. The CDR3 nucleotides are TGTGCCAGCAGTAAACAGGCTTTCTACGAGCAGTACTTC.

The chain is built from TRBV7-2 and TRBJ2-2; 9 bases match TRBD2. With 5 bases clipped from V and 4 bases from J, the junction kept 5 bases outside the gene matches. The CDR3 contains 15 residues. CDR1 and CDR2 from the germline V gene are SGHTA and FQGNSA. The CDR3 here is CASSPGLASTGELFF. CDR3 bases: TGTGCCAGCAGCCCGGGACTAGCATCCACCGGGGAGCTGTTTTTT.

The chain is built from TRBV6-2 or TRBV6-3 and TRBJ1-2, with D tentatively TRBD1 (6 bases). The CDR3 length is 14 residues. Per the germline V gene, CDR1 is MNHEY and CDR2 is SVGEGT. V was trimmed by 3 bases and J by 5 bases, leaving 13 bases between them. CDR3 sequence: CASSYTTGGYGYTF. Written as DNA, the CDR3 is TGTGCCAGCAGTTATACGACAGGAGGGTATGGCTACACCTTC.

The chain couples TRBV2 to TRBJ2-7; D is ambiguous. Trimming took off 6 bases at V and 2 bases at J, with 8 bases between the two ends. The germline gives CDR1 SNHLY, CDR2 FYNNEI. The length of the CDR3 is 12 residues. The CDR3 DNA reads as TGTGCCAGCAGACGAGAGGCCTACGAGCAGTACTTC. This translates into CASRREAYEQYF.

This chain uses TRBV6-5 with TRBJ2-3, with 7 bases lining up with TRBD1. This CDR3 is built from 14 residues. V shed 6 bases and J 3 bases; nucleotides not matched to a gene: 6. Germline-derived CDR1 and CDR2 are MNHEY and SVGAGI. The CDR3 loop is CASSDQGVTDTQYF. For the CDR3, the DNA is TGTGCCAGCAGCGACCAGGGGGTAACAGATACGCAGTATTTT.

The chain carries TRBV3-1 (or the pseudogene TRBV3-2) and TRBJ1-5; no clear D gene. Trimming pared 1 base from V and 6 bases from J, leaving 10 bases between. The CDR3 length is 14 residues. Germline values: CDR1 LGHDT, CDR2 YNNKEL (reference sequence). The CDR3 sequence is CASSQGPGVQPQHF. DNA of the CDR3: TGTGCCAGCAGCCAAGGGCCTGGGGTTCAGCCCCAGCATTTT.

This chain connects TRBV15 to TRBJ1-6, with 8 bases fitting TRBD1. Germline assignment: CDR1 LNHNV and CDR2 YYDKDF (reference sequence). The CDR3 contains 13 residues. The junction had 5 bases not matched to a gene; V was cut back by 5 bases and J by 11 bases. The CDR3 DNA is TGTGCCACCAGCCCCCGGACAGGGACACCCCTCCACTTT. Its translation: CATSPRTGTPLHF.

In regard to this clone: Within the sample, other DNA sequences also encode this same CDR3. The rearrangement uses TRBV18 and TRBJ1-2; D uncertain. The germline V gene has CDR1 KGHSH and CDR2 LQKENI. The CDR3 contains 13 residues. Trimming took off 3 bases at V and 4 bases at J, with 9 bases between the two ends. The CDR3 DNA follows: TGTGCCAGCTCACCGGACGGACGCTATGGCTACACCTTC. This sequence encodes CASSPDGRYGYTF.

The V gene is TRBV19, the J gene TRBJ1-2; D is unclear. This CDR3 region has 15 residues. Germline CDR1 and CDR2: LNHDA and SQIVND (reference sequence). Trimming stripped 5 bases from V and 8 bases from J, with 21 bases between. CDR3 in amino acids: CASSARQTVAKGYTF. The CDR3 region has the DNA TGTGCCAGTAGTGCTCGACAAACTGTGGCGAAAGGCTACACCTTC.

This rearrangement joins TRBV3-1 (or the pseudogene TRBV3-2) to TRBJ1-2; no clear D gene. The CDR3 runs 14 residues. Germline V gene data show CDR1 as LGHDT and CDR2 as YNNKEL (reference sequence). The V end was cut by 0 bases, the J end by 6 bases, with 11 bases between. The CDR3 DNA is TGTGCCAGCAGCCAAGATCCACAGACCCATGGCTACACCTTC. It specifies CASSQDPQTHGYTF.

As concerns this clone: Other DNA sequences of this sample code for an identical CDR3. The genes are TRBV12-3 or TRBV12-4 and TRBJ1-5; D not certain. V was trimmed by 3 bases and J by 5 bases, leaving 5 bases between them. There are 12 residues in the CDR3. CDR3 residues: CASSFGDQPQHF. CDR3 coding DNA: TGTGCCAGCAGTTTCGGGGATCAGCCCCAGCATTTT.

The chain has TRBV27 and TRBJ2-7; D assignment may be TRBD1 or TRBD2 (6 bases each). V was clipped by 5 bases and J by 1 base, with 15 bases between them. Germline CDR1 MNHEY, CDR2 SMNVEV (reference sequence). This CDR3 region has 15 residues. The CDR3 spells CASSGGIGGSYEQYF. In DNA form, the CDR3 reads TGTGCCAGCAGTGGGGGCATAGGGGGGTCCTACGAGCAGTACTTC.

The chain has TRBV2 and TRBJ1-2; D is perhaps TRBD1 (5 bases). Looked up from germline, CDR1 is SNHLY and CDR2 is FYNNEI. The CDR3 is 14 amino acids. V lost 6 bases and J 3 bases, leaving 14 bases between the germline ends. The CDR3 protein is CASSQGVIYYGYTF. The CDR3 coding sequence is TGTGCCAGCAGCCAGGGTGTTATATACTATGGCTACACCTTC.

The gene calls are TRBV10-3 and TRBJ1-2; possible D gene TRBD1, 5 bases. The germline V gene has CDR1 ENHRY and CDR2 SYGVKD. This CDR3 has 14 residues. V lost 0 bases and J 6 bases, leaving 11 bases between the germline ends. The CDR3, as DNA: TGTGCCATCAGTGAGTCGGTCAGGGCGGATGGCTACACCTTC. It translates to CAISESVRADGYTF.

Remarks on this clone: This sample also contains other DNA sequences that code for the same CDR3. The chain is built from TRBV4-3 and TRBJ1-5; D is unclear. The CDR3 has 15 amino acids. Germline assignment: CDR1 LGHNA and CDR2 YSLEER. Trimming removed 0 bases at V and 1 base at J, with 7 bases between. Written as DNA, the CDR3 is TGCGCCAGCAGCCAAGAGACCAGAAGCAATCAGCCCCAGCATTTT. Translated, it gives CASSQETRSNQPQHF.

V and J are TRBV6-5 and TRBJ1-6; 10 positions agree with TRBD1. The V gene's germline CDR1 is MNHEY and CDR2 SVGAGI. V was clipped by 4 bases and J by 12 bases; unmatched bases: 12. The CDR3 is made up of 16 amino acids. The CDR3 sequence is CASSWGGGQGKRPLHF. The CDR3 bases are TGTGCCAGCAGTTGGGGCGGGGGACAGGGGAAGCGACCCCTCCACTTT.

Note on this clone: Other DNA sequences within the sample encode an identical CDR3. V gene TRBV28 combines with J gene TRBJ1-2, with D perhaps TRBD1 (5 bases). The germline V gene has CDR1 MDHEN and CDR2 SYDVKM. Trimming removed 6 bases from V and 4 bases from J, with 9 bases in between. The CDR3 has 12 amino acids. Written as DNA, the CDR3 is TGTGCCAGCAGGCAGGGACGCTATGGCTACACCTTC. Its translation is CASRQGRYGYTF.

This chain links TRBV5-1 with TRBJ2-2; TRBD1 matches 9 bases. Trimming took 5 bases from V and 4 from J; bases not matched to a gene: 6. The CDR3 extends over 15 amino acids. CDR1 and CDR2 from the germline V gene are SGHRS and YFSETQ. The DNA for the CDR3 is TGCGCCAGCAGGCCTAGACAGGGGGGCACCGGGGAGCTGTTTTTT. Translating it yields CASRPRQGGTGELFF.

The gene calls are TRBV5-1 and TRBJ2-1, with D perhaps TRBD2 (7 bases). Germline lookup yields CDR1 SGHRS and CDR2 YFSETQ. The V and J ends lost 0 bases and 10 bases respectively, with 11 bases between them. The CDR3 is made up of 13 amino acids. The CDR3 loop is CASSLVTGGEQFF. CDR3 nucleotide sequence: TGCGCCAGCAGCTTGGTAACGGGGGGCGAGCAGTTCTTC. The complete variable domain, with remaining parts taken from reference TRBV5-1 and TRBJ2-1, reads KAGVTQTPRYLIKTRGQQVTLSCSPISGHRSVSWYQQTPGQGLQFLFEYFSETQRNKGNFPGRFSGRQFSNSRSEMNVSTLELGDSALYLCASSLVTGGEQFFGPGTRLTVL.

The genes are TRBV12-3 or TRBV12-4 and TRBJ1-1; possibly TRBD1 for D (6 bases). Trimming removed 2 bases from V and 5 bases from J, with 9 bases in between. This CDR3 spans 13 amino acids. The CDR3 loop reads CASSLLRGTEAFF. The CDR3 bases are TGTGCCAGCAGTTTACTTAGGGGGACTGAAGCTTTCTTT.

The gene calls are TRBV19 and TRBJ1-5; a weak D match, TRBD1 (5 bases). This CDR3 is 15 amino acids long. Between the trimmed V and J ends, which lost 1 base and 4 bases, there was a span of 11 bases. Germline V gene sequence: CDR1 LNHDA, CDR2 SQIVND (reference sequence). The CDR3 bases are TGTGCCAGTAGTATAGTCTCTTGGGGGAATCAGCCCCAGCATTTT. It encodes CASSIVSWGNQPQHF.